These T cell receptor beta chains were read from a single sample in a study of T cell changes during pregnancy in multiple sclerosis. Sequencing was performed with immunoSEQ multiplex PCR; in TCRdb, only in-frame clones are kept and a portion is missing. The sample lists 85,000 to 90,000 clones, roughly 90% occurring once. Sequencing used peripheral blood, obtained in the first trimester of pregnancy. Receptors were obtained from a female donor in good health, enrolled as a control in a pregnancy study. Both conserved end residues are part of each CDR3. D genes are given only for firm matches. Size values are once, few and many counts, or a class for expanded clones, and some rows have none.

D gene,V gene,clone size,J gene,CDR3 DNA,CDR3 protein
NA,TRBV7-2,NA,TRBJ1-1,TGTGCCAGCAGCTTAGGACAGTCTTCGGGAGCTTTCTTT,CASSLGQSSGAFF
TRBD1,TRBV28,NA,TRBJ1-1,TGTGCCAGCAGTGCAAGGGACAGGAACACTGAAGCTTTCTTT,CASSARDRNTEAFF
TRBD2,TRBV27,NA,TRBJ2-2,TGTGCCAGCAGGTCGACTAGCGGGGGGGGACGGACCGGGGAGCTGTTTTTT,CASRSTSGGGRTGELFF
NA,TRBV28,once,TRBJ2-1,TGTGCCAGCAGTTTGGGGCCCAACAATGAGCAGTTCTTC,CASSLGPNNEQFF
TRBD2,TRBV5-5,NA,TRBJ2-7,TGTGCCAGCAGCTTGGGGGCACTAGCGGGGGTGGAGCAGTACTTC,CASSLGALAGVEQYF
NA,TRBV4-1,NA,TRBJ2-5,TGCGCCAGCAGCCAAGGCGGGACAGTCCAAGAGACCCAGTACTTC,CASSQGGTVQETQYF
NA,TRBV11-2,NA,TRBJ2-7,TGTGCCAGCAGCATATATAGTGCCTCCTACGAGCAGTACTTC,CASSIYSASYEQYF
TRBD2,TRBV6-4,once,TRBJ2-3,TGTGCCAGCAGTGTGATAGCGGGGGGGTTGGATACGCAGTATTTT,CASSVIAGGLDTQYF
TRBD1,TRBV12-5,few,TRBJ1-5,TGTGCTAGTGGTTTACTCGACAGGGGCAGATATAGCAATCAGCCCCAGCATTTT,CASGLLDRGRYSNQPQHF
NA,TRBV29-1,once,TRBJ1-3,TGCAGCGCTCAGGGGAGAAACACCATATATTTT,CSAQGRNTIYF
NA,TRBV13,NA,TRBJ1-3,TGTGCCAGCAGCTTAGACAGTTCCTCTGGAAACACCATATATTTT,CASSLDSSSGNTIYF
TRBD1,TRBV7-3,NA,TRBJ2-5,TGTGCCAGCAGCCCGGGGACAGGCCAAGAGACCCAGTACTTC,CASSPGTGQETQYF
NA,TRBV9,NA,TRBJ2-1,TGTGCCAGCAGCGCCGGATTAATAGCCAGTCCAGGGTATGAGCAGTTCTTC,CASSAGLIASPGYEQFF
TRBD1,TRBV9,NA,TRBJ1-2,TGTGCCAGCAGCGCAACGGGACAGGGGGCAGGTGGCTACACCTTC,CASSATGQGAGGYTF
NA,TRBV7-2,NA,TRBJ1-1,TGTGCCAGCACCTGGGGGGTAAGGGCTGAAGCTTTCTTT,CASTWGVRAEAFF
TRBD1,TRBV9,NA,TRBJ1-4,TGTGCCAGCGGGGGGACAGGGGATTATGAAAAACTGTTTTTT,CASGGTGDYEKLFF
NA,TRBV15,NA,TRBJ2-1,TGTGCCACCAGCAGGGGCACGGGGGATTACAATGAGCAGTTCTTC,CATSRGTGDYNEQFF
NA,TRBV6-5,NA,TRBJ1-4,TGTGCCAGCAGCCCCATAAGCAGAGGCGAAAAACTGTTTTTT,CASSPISRGEKLFF
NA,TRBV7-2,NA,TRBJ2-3,TGTGCCAGCAGCTTAGGGTACTTATCTGGAGATACGCAGTATTTT,CASSLGYLSGDTQYF
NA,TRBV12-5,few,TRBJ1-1,TGTGCTAGGAGGGAGAAGACTGAAGCTTTCTTT,CARREKTEAFF
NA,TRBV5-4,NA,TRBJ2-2,TGTGCCAGCAGCTCTCCATCAGGGACCGGGGAGCTGTTTTTT,CASSSPSGTGELFF
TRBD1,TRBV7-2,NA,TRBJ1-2,TGTGCCAGCAGCCCTCAAGGGACAGGGGGGAACTATGGCTACACCTTC,CASSPQGTGGNYGYTF
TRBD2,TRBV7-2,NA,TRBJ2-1,TGTGCCAGCACCTATCTAGCGGGGGGCAGGAATGAGCAGTTCTTC,CASTYLAGGRNEQFF
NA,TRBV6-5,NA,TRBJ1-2,TGTGCCAGCATAACAGGGCAGCCTAACTATGGCTACACCTTC,CASITGQPNYGYTF
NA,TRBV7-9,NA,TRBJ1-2,TGTGCCAGCACCCCGGACACTTATGGGGGCTACACCTTC,CASTPDTYGGYTF
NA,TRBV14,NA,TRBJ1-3,TGTGCCAGCAGCCGGCAGGGGAAGATAACAAAGAGCTCTGGAAACACCATATATTTT,CASSRQGKITKSSGNTIYF
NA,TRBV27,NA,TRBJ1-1,TGTGCCAGCAGTTTCGGTCGTGGAGGGATCAACACTGAAGCTTTCTTT,CASSFGRGGINTEAFF
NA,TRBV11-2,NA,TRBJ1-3,TGTGCCAGCAGCTTCGGACACCCGTCTGGAGACACCATATATTTT,CASSFGHPSGDTIYF
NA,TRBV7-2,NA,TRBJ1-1,TGTGCCAGCAGCCTACTCCCGGGGGTGGGGACTGAAGCTTTCTTT,CASSLLPGVGTEAFF
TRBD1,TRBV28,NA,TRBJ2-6,TGTGCCAGCAGTTTTAAGACAGGGAGTTTCTGGGCCAACGTCCTGACTTTC,CASSFKTGSFWANVLTF
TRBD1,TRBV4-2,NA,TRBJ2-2,TGTGCCAGCAGCCAAGCGACAGGGATGGGGGCCGGGGAGCTGTTTTTT,CASSQATGMGAGELFF
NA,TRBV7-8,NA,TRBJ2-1,TGTGCCACCGAGGCTAGCAGTCTGGGGGCCCTCAGCTCCTACAATGAGCAGTTCTTC,CATEASSLGALSSYNEQFF
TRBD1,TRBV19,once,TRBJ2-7,TGTGCCAGTAGGCCCTCAGGGGGCGGCGAGCAGTACTTC,CASRPSGGGEQYF
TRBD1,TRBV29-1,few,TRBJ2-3,TGCAGCGTCGCCGCCGGATGGACAGGGTCTCGGACAGATACGCAGTATTTT,CSVAAGWTGSRTDTQYF
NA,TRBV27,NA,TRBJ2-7,TGTGCCAGCAGTCCAGGGACCTACGAGCAGTACTTC,CASSPGTYEQYF
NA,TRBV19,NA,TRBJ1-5,TGTGCCAGTAGTATCGTGTCTGTCCGGGGTCAGCCCCAGCATTTT,CASSIVSVRGQPQHF
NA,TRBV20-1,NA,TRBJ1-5,TGCAGTAAGGACTGTGAGAAGCCCCAGCATTTT,CSKDCEKPQHF
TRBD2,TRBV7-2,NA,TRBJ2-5,TGTGCCAGCAGCTTAGCCTCAGCGGGGGGTCAAGAGACCCAGTACTTC,CASSLASAGGQETQYF
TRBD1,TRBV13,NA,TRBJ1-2,TGTGCCAGCAGCTTAGGCGGGGGACAGACCTATGGCTACACCTTC,CASSLGGGQTYGYTF
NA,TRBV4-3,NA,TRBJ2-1,TGCGCCAGCAGCCAAGAGGGAGCTCACAATGAGCAGTTCTTC,CASSQEGAHNEQFF
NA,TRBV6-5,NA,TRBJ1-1,TGTGCCAGCAGTCGTGACACTGAAGCTTTCTTT,CASSRDTEAFF
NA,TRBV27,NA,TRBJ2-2,TGTGCCAGCAGTTCCAGGGCTAGATTTGGGGGGGGCCCGAACACCGGGGAGCTGTTTTTT,CASSSRARFGGGPNTGELFF
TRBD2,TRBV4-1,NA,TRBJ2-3,TGCGCCAGCAGCCCGAGGAGCCGTCTAGCGGGGTCACAGGTGGATACGCAGTATTTT,CASSPRSRLAGSQVDTQYF
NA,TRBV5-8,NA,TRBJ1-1,TGTGCCAGCAGCTTGGGGGAGAGCACTGAAGCTTTCTTT,CASSLGESTEAFF
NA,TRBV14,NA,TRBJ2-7,TGTGCCAGCAGGGCCGGACCGGGACACAACTCCTACGAGCAGTACTTC,CASRAGPGHNSYEQYF
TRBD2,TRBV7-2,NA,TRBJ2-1,TGTGCCAGCAGTCAAGGAGCGGGGGGGCGTGAGCAGTTCTTC,CASSQGAGGREQFF
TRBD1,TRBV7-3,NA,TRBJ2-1,TGTGCCAGCAGCTTAAAGGACCCGACAGGGATCTCCTACAATGAGCAGTTCTTC,CASSLKDPTGISYNEQFF
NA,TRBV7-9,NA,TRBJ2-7,TGTGCCAGCAGCCAGAGCGGGTACGAGCAGTACTTC,CASSQSGYEQYF
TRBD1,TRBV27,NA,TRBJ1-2,TGTGCCAGCAGTTTGAGGACAGGGGTCGGACGGGGCTACACCTTC,CASSLRTGVGRGYTF
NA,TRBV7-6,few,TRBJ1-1,TGTGCCAGCAGCTTAGATCGCCGGCGGGGTCTAGTTTTT,CASSLDRRRGLVF
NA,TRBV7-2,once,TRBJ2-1,TGTGCCAGCAGCCCGGACAGTAGCTACAATGAGCAGTTCTTC,CASSPDSSYNEQFF
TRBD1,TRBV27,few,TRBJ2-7,TGTGCCAGCAGTGACAGGGTAGCCTACGAGCAGTACTTC,CASSDRVAYEQYF
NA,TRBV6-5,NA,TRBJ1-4,TGTGCCAGCAGCCCACAGGCGCGGGGTGAAAAACTGTTTTTT,CASSPQARGEKLFF
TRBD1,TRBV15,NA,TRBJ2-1,TGTGCCACCAGCAGGAAGGACAGGTACAATGAGCAGTTCTTC,CATSRKDRYNEQFF
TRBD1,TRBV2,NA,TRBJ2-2,TGTGCCAGCAGTGGGACAGGTCTGAACACCGGGGAGCTGTTTTTT,CASSGTGLNTGELFF
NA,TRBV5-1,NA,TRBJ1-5,TGCGCCAGCAGCCCGACAGGTACGGGCAATCAGCCCCAGCATTTT,CASSPTGTGNQPQHF